Presented here are 32 T cell receptor beta chains from one specimen sequenced in a study of identical twins. TCRdb recomputed calls from the 5' RACE reads with MiXCR, one row per CDR3 protein. The data hold roughly 200,000 distinct CDR3 sequences, with around 8% observed a single time. This sample also belongs to another study, concerning yellow fever vaccine responses in identical twins.

Sequenced sample: memory (CD45RO+) T cells sorted from blood. The receptors shown here come from a woman between 18 and 29 years old in good health.

A word on this clonotype: Compared with germline, one end of the junction differs, possibly owing to a read error. The genes are TRBV12-3 or TRBV12-4 and TRBJ2-1; TRBD2 matches 14 bases. The CDR3 consists of 19 residues. The DNA for the CDR3 is TGTACCAGCAGTTCACCCGGGACTAGCGGGAGCTTCGCCTACAATGAGCAGTTCTTC. Translated: CTSSSPGTSGSFAYNEQFF.

The chain has TRBV20-1 and TRBJ1-4; tentatively, D is TRBD1 (6 bases). This CDR3 comprises 15 residues. CDR1 is DFQATT and CDR2 is SNEGSKA in the germline V gene (reference sequence). V was trimmed by 0 bases and J by 6 bases, leaving 14 bases between them. CDR3 region: CSARDLVQGHEKLFF. The DNA for the CDR3 is TGCAGTGCTAGAGATCTGGTACAGGGCCATGAAAAACTGTTTTTT.

This clonotype came up a few times. The chain has TRBV5-4 and TRBJ1-4, with TRBD1 matching 8 bases. Trimming cost V 4 bases and J 8 bases; bases outside gene matches: 10. Per germline, CDR1 SGHNT and CDR2 YYREEE (reference sequence). CDR3 size: 15 residues. CDR3 sequence reads: CASSLRTGNGEKLFF. CDR3 in DNA: TGTGCCAGCAGCCTAAGGACAGGGAATGGAGAAAAACTGTTTTTT.

In its sample, this clonotype was seen many times. The chain combines TRBV4-1 with TRBJ2-2; D gene uncertain. Trimming left V 4 bases short and J 2 bases short, with 17 bases between. Germline V gene lookup returns CDR1 MGHRA and CDR2 YSYEKL. CDR3 length: 17 amino acids. CDR3 sequence (DNA): TGCGCCAGCAGCCTTAGGGCCCCACAGAGTAACACCGGGGAGCTGTTTTTT. Translated: CASSLRAPQSNTGELFF.

This clonotype was found a few times. This chain connects TRBV20-1 to TRBJ2-7, with D possibly TRBD1 on 7 matching bases. This CDR3 has 14 amino acids. Germline V gives CDR1 DFQATT, CDR2 SNEGSKA (reference sequence). V dropped 2 bases and J dropped 2 bases, with 13 bases sitting between them. DNA for the CDR3: TGCAGTGCTAGAACTACAGGGGAGGCCTACGAGCAGTACTTC. Translating gives CSARTTGEAYEQYF.

This sequence joins TRBV20-1 and TRBJ2-7, with 7 bases aligning to TRBD1. CDR1 and CDR2 from the germline V gene are DFQATT and SNEGSKA (reference sequence). V lost 8 bases to trimming and J lost 3 bases; unmatched junction nucleotides: 7. This CDR3 contains 12 residues. The CDR3 DNA reads TGCAGTCTAGTGGGACAGCTCTACGAGCAGTACTTC. Amino acids: CSLVGQLYEQYF.

The V and J genes are TRBV7-9 and TRBJ2-1, with D uncertain. CDR3 length equals 15 residues. Germline loops: CDR1 SEHNR, CDR2 FQNEAQ (reference sequence). Trimming took 6 bases from V and 4 from J, leaving 16 bases between them. The CDR3: CASSPVGQLYNEQFF. The CDR3 DNA reads TGTGCCAGCAGTCCGGTTGGGCAGTTATACAATGAGCAGTTCTTC.

The rearrangement uses TRBV6-1 and TRBJ2-1, with TRBD1 matching over 11 bases. After removal of 5 bases from V and 4 bases from J, the junction contained 4 bases not matched to a gene. The CDR3 runs to 15 residues. The germline V gene encodes CDR1 MNHNS and CDR2 SASEGT. CDR3 in amino acids: CASSLRDRGYNEQFF. The CDR3, as DNA: TGTGCCAGCAGTCTCCGGGACAGGGGGTACAATGAGCAGTTCTTC.

This clonotype was recorded at least ten times. This chain uses TRBV4-3 with TRBJ2-7; D might be TRBD2 (6 bases). The CDR3 is made up of 16 amino acids. CDR1 is LGHNA and CDR2 is YSLEER in the germline V gene. V was pared by 0 bases and J by 1 base, with 13 bases between. Here the CDR3 reads CASSQEYGSGSYEQYF. The CDR3 nucleotides are TGCGCCAGCAGCCAAGAATACGGGAGTGGATCCTACGAGCAGTACTTC.

This clonotype was detected a few times. The chain carries TRBV28 and TRBJ1-1, with 8 bases aligning to TRBD1. The CDR3 covers 13 residues. CDR1 and CDR2 from the germline V gene are MDHEN and SYDVKM. The J segment lost 7 bases and the V segment lost 5 bases, leaving 6 bases of the junction unmatched. The CDR3 nucleotides read TGTGCCAGCAGTGCCCCGACAGGGGTTGAAGCTTTCTTT. Translation gives CASSAPTGVEAFF.

The sample holds a few counts of this clonotype. The chain carries TRBV29-1 and TRBJ1-2; TRBD1 is a possible D gene (5 bases). Deletions cut 6 bases from V and 6 bases from J, with 23 bases between. The CDR3 length is 15 residues. CDR1 and CDR2 (germline): SQVTM, ANQGSEA. Here the CDR3 DNA reads TGCAGCGTAACAAGGGGTGCGAGTAAACCCCATGGCTACACCTTC. It encodes CSVTRGASKPHGYTF.

This clonotype was seen repeatedly, ten times or more. The chain carries TRBV27 and TRBJ2-1; D gene unclear. Trimming cost V 5 bases and J 9 bases, with 17 bases left between them. This CDR3 has 14 residues. Germline CDR1 is MNHEY and CDR2 is SMNVEV (reference sequence). The CDR3 is CASSPMPLVGEQFF. The DNA of the CDR3 is TGTGCCAGCAGTCCGATGCCCTTGGTCGGTGAGCAGTTCTTC.

This clonotype was counted between two and nine times. V is TRBV7-2 and J is TRBJ2-1; either TRBD1 or TRBD2 may fit D (5 bases each). Germline V CDR1 and CDR2: SGHTA, FQGNSA. This CDR3 has 13 residues. Trimming shortened V by 3 bases and J by 6 bases, and 9 bases separated the two germline ends. As DNA, the CDR3 is TGTGCCAGCAGCTTTCGGGACGGCAATGAGCAGTTCTTC. Protein product: CASSFRDGNEQFF.

This CDR3 is CASSLDGYNIQYF. The CDR3 DNA is TGTGCCAGCAGCTTAGACGGATATAACATTCAGTACTTC. V is TRBV7-2 and J is TRBJ2-4, with no clear D. CDR3 size: 13 residues. Trimming stripped 1 base from V and 7 bases from J, with 8 bases between. Germline V gene lookup returns CDR1 SGHTA and CDR2 FQGNSA.

V is TRBV11-2 and J is TRBJ2-2, with 9 bases that match TRBD1. The germline V gene encodes CDR1 SGHAT and CDR2 FQNNGV. This CDR3 has 16 amino acids. The V and J ends lost 7 bases and 6 bases, in that order; junction bases with no gene match: 12. The CDR3 reads CASKSTTGGEAGELFF. In DNA, the CDR3 is TGTGCCAGCAAATCTACGACAGGGGGTGAGGCCGGGGAGCTGTTTTTT.

The chain joins TRBV12-2 to TRBJ2-7. TRBV12-2 is a pseudogene locus. The CDR3 has 15 amino acids. The CDR3 DNA is TGTGCAAGTCGCTTAGAAGAAACAGCTACCTACGAGCAGTACTTC. Translation: CASRLEETATYEQYF.

This clonotype was detected ten times or more. This chain uses TRBV20-1 with TRBJ1-3, with D perhaps TRBD1 (5 bases). V was cut by 4 bases and J by 0 bases, with 16 bases left in between. The CDR3 covers 16 residues. CDR1 is DFQATT and CDR2 is SNEGSKA in the germline V gene (reference sequence). CDR3 in amino acids: CSAKRDSLGSGNTIYF. CDR3 in DNA: TGCAGTGCTAAGCGGGACTCATTAGGCTCTGGAAACACCATATATTTT.

In its sample, this clonotype was seen a few times. The chain joins TRBV7-6 to TRBJ2-5; 15 nucleotides agree with TRBD2. V was pared by 4 bases and J by 3 bases, with 3 bases of the junction left unmatched. Germline V CDR1 and CDR2: SGHVS, FNYEAQ. The CDR3 extends over 16 amino acids. CDR3 DNA sequence: TGTGCCAGCAGCTCCCGGACTAGCGGGGGGGAAGAGACCCAGTACTTC. It specifies CASSSRTSGGEETQYF.

This clonotype was recorded a few times. V gene TRBV7-9 combines with J gene TRBJ2-1, with 7 bases identical to TRBD2. Germline V gives CDR1 SEHNR, CDR2 FQNEAQ (reference sequence). V lost 11 bases to trimming and J lost 9 bases; unmatched junction nucleotides: 7. The CDR3 loop spans 11 amino acids. The CDR3 DNA sequence: TGTGCCGGGGCGGGAGACGTTGAGCAGTTCTTC. Its translation: CAGAGDVEQFF.

This clonotype was seen more than once but under ten times. The CDR3 sequence is CASSLAGPSALHF. For the CDR3, the DNA is TGTGCCAGCAGCTTAGCCGGTCCATCGGCCCTCCACTTT. The chain joins TRBV7-2 to TRBJ1-6; D ambiguous. Germline CDR1 SGHTA, CDR2 FQGNSA. This CDR3 has 13 amino acids. V lost 0 bases and J 14 bases, leaving 11 bases between the germline ends.

The J gene is TRBJ1-1, the V gene TRBV19; D may be TRBD1 (5 bases). The V gene's germline CDR1 is LNHDA and CDR2 SQIVND (reference sequence). There are 13 residues in the CDR3. V was cut by 2 bases and J by 4 bases, with 8 bases left in between. CDR3 sequence (DNA): TGTGCCAGTAGTATAACGGGGCGCACTGAAGCTTTCTTT. Translation gives CASSITGRTEAFF.

This clonotype was observed at least ten times. The V call is TRBV6-1, the J call TRBJ2-4; D is unclear. V was pared by 6 bases and J by 6 bases, with 18 bases between. Germline V gene lookup returns CDR1 MNHNS and CDR2 SASEGT. This CDR3 region has 15 residues. The CDR3 coding sequence is TGTGCCAGCAGCACCAAACGAGGAGTTATAAACATTCAGTACTTC. Protein product: CASSTKRGVINIQYF.

This clonotype occurred many times. This chain connects TRBV2 to TRBJ2-5, with D possibly TRBD2 on 5 matching bases. Germline CDR1 reads SNHLY; CDR2 reads FYNNEI. Trimming cost V 8 bases and J 0 bases, with 7 bases left between them. CDR3 size: 12 residues. The CDR3 nucleotides are TGTGCCAGCGTAGCGCACCAAGAGACCCAGTACTTC. This encodes CASVAHQETQYF.

This clonotype appeared many times. This chain joins TRBV20-1 and TRBJ2-7; the D gene is possibly TRBD2 (5 bases). This CDR3 spans 13 amino acids. Per the germline V gene, CDR1 is DFQATT and CDR2 is SNEGSKA (reference sequence). The germline V and J ends were trimmed by 7 bases and 4 bases, with 17 bases remaining between them. The CDR3 DNA reads as TGCAGTGGAGGGTGGGAGTTCGGGTACGAGCAGTACTTC. It specifies CSGGWEFGYEQYF.

The V call is TRBV7-2, the J call TRBJ2-7, with D uncertain. Trimming took 0 bases from V and 0 from J, leaving 9 bases between them. The CDR3 consists of 15 residues. Germline V gene data show CDR1 as SGHTA and CDR2 as FQGNSA. Written as DNA, the CDR3 is TGTGCCAGCAGCTTAGCGGTGACAACCTCCTACGAGCAGTACTTC. It translates to CASSLAVTTSYEQYF.

There are many counts of this clonotype. The V and J genes are TRBV5-6 and TRBJ2-7; D unresolved. With 0 bases removed from V and 2 bases from J, the gap between germline ends came to 6 bases. CDR3 length: 13 residues. The germline gives CDR1 SGHDT, CDR2 YYEEEE. CDR3: CASSLAKAYEQYF. The CDR3 DNA reads as TGTGCCAGCAGCTTGGCCAAGGCCTACGAGCAGTACTTC.

This clonotype was seen more than once but under ten times. This chain connects TRBV20-1 to TRBJ2-3, with 16 bases fitting TRBD2. CDR1 and CDR2 from the germline V gene are DFQATT and SNEGSKA (reference sequence). After removal of 4 bases from V and 4 bases from J, the junction contained 5 bases not matched to a gene. The CDR3 contains 16 residues. Here the CDR3 reads CSATGLAGGLADTQYF. CDR3 in DNA: TGCAGTGCTACGGGACTAGCGGGGGGGCTTGCAGATACGCAGTATTTT.

CDR3 in DNA: TGTGCCAGCAGCCAAGGGACGGGTAGGGAAGCTTTCTTT. It translates to CASSQGTGREAFF. This chain uses TRBV4-2 with TRBJ1-1; no clear D. V was trimmed by 1 base and J by 8 bases, leaving 11 bases between them. The CDR3 length is 13 residues. CDR1 and CDR2 (germline): LGHNA, YNFKEQ.

The chain recombines TRBV7-2 with TRBJ2-7; D might be TRBD1 (6 bases). CDR3 length: 13 amino acids. With 8 bases removed from V and 3 bases from J, the gap between germline ends came to 14 bases. Germline loops: CDR1 SGHTA, CDR2 FQGNSA. CDR3 sequence: CASGGSRGYEQYF. Written as DNA, the CDR3 is TGTGCCAGCGGGGGCTCTAGAGGCTACGAGCAGTACTTC. Variable domain in full (rest from reference TRBV7-2 and TRBJ2-7): GAGVSQSPSNKVTEKGKDVELRCDPISGHTALYWYRQSLGQGLEFLIYFQGNSAPDKSGLPSDRFSAERTGGSVSTLTIQRTQQEDSAVYLCASGGSRGYEQYFGPGTRLTVT.

In this sample, this clonotype turned up a few times. The CDR3 protein is CASIGESTYEQYF. Here the CDR3 DNA reads TGTGCCAGCATAGGGGAAAGCACCTACGAGCAGTACTTC. The chain carries TRBV12-3 or TRBV12-4 and TRBJ2-7, with D maybe TRBD1 (5 bases). The V end was cut by 7 bases, the J end by 2 bases, with 12 bases between. CDR3 length: 13 amino acids.

The V call is TRBV6-2 or TRBV6-3, the J call TRBJ2-7; the D gene could be TRBD1 or TRBD2 (5 bases each). Germline CDR1 MNHEY, CDR2 SVGEGT. Trimming took off 2 bases at V and 0 bases at J, with 14 bases between the two ends. The CDR3 length is 16 residues. In DNA form, the CDR3 reads TGTGCCAGCAGTTACCCCAGGGACGGACTCTCCTACGAGCAGTACTTC. This codes for CASSYPRDGLSYEQYF.

The chain joins TRBV11-1 to TRBJ2-7, with TRBD2 identical over 10 bases. CDR3 length: 18 amino acids. Per germline, CDR1 SGHAT and CDR2 FQDESV (reference sequence). The V and J ends lost 5 bases and 2 bases, in that order; junction bases with no gene match: 15. Written as DNA, the CDR3 is TGTGCCAGCAGCCAAAAACAAAAAACTAGCGGGATAACCTACGAGCAGTACTTC. Protein: CASSQKQKTSGITYEQYF.